This T cell receptor (beta chain) was sequenced during a study of T cell responses to AZD1222 COVID-19 vaccine. This CDR3 contains 14 residues. V was shortened by 8 bases and J by 7 bases, with 18 bases between the two germline ends. In germline, CDR1 is MNHEY, CDR2 SVGAGI. Produced via immunoSEQ multiplex PCR; TCRdb's table is partial and in-frame only. The sample lists 98,000 or so clones; roughly 93% were seen once. The chain joins TRBV6-5 to TRBJ2-1, with D possibly TRBD1 on 6 matching bases. The material was peripheral blood, obtained on day 0 of AZD1222 vaccination. The source is an adult in good health. The CDR3 DNA follows: TGTGCCAGCTCTTCCCCGGGACATTATAATGAGCAGTTCTTC. Translated, it gives CASSSPGHYNEQFF.